This TCR beta chain appears in the sequencing data of a study of T cell changes during pregnancy in multiple sclerosis. This CDR3 has 15 residues. Per the germline V gene, CDR1 is MGHRA and CDR2 is YSYEKL. Trimming left V 1 base short and J 2 bases short, with 8 bases between. Using immunoSEQ multiplex PCR, the repertoire was profiled, and TCRdb retains in-frame clones only, with some absent. The table records 60,000 to 75,000 clones, approximately 90% of them present only once. Material: peripheral blood, obtained in the second trimester of pregnancy. The chain links TRBV4-1 to TRBJ2-2; D unclear. The clonotype comes from a female donor in good health, enrolled as a control in a pregnancy study. The CDR3 DNA follows: TGCGCCAGCAGCCAAGGTCACTCAAACACCGGGGAGCTGTTTTTT. This encodes CASSQGHSNTGELFF.